Listed below are T cell receptor beta chains from one sample, sequenced in a study of T-cell reconstitution after alpha-beta-depleted transplantation in children. TCRdb reprocessed the PCR reads with MiXCR, giving one entry per CDR3 protein. This sample yields approximately 520,000 distinct CDR3 sequences, of which over 10% are seen a single time; 12% to 15% belongs to the top ten. Sequences were derived from PBMCs, mostly from graft donor cells, sampled 180 days after TCRalphabeta/CD19-depleted stem cell transplant. Source of these receptors: a female patient aged 2-10 years who had a stem cell transplant for aplastic anemia, so the T cells may come from the graft donor. Each CDR3 is given with its conserved first and last residue. Fields, in order: CDR3 DNA, CDR3 protein, J gene, D gene, V gene, clone size. D genes are given only for firm matches. The size entry is marked missing in some rows and otherwise reads once, few, many or a size class.

TGTGCCAGCAGTCGCCGTCGGACGGACCGCTCCTATAATTCACCCCTCCACTTT,CASSRRRTDRSYNSPLHF,TRBJ1-6,NA,TRBV6-1,few
TGTGCCAGCAGTGGGGGGGACAAGGCTTTCTTT,CASSGGDKAFF,TRBJ1-1,NA,TRBV25-1,NA
TGTGCCAGCAGTGCGACAGACCCGAGTCAGCCCCAGCATTTT,CASSATDPSQPQHF,TRBJ1-5,NA,TRBV12-3/TRBV12-4,many
TGTGCCAGCAGCGGGGACGGAAACACTGAAGCTTTCTTT,CASSGDGNTEAFF,TRBJ1-1,NA,TRBV6-5,many
TGCAGCGCCCCGGGGGGATCAGATACGCAGTATTTT,CSAPGGSDTQYF,TRBJ2-3,TRBD2,TRBV29-1,few
TGCGCCAGCAGCATTGACAGGGTAGGAAGAAGTACGCAGTATTTT,CASSIDRVGRSTQYF,TRBJ2-3,TRBD1,TRBV5-1,few
TGTGCCAGCAGGCGGGGCATCCATAGCAATCAGCCCCAGCATTTT,CASRRGIHSNQPQHF,TRBJ1-5,NA,TRBV6-1,few
TGTGCCAGCAGCCCCGGGACAGGGCGGTCCAATCAGCCCCAGCATTTT,CASSPGTGRSNQPQHF,TRBJ1-5,TRBD1,TRBV28,NA
TGTGCCACCAGCAGTCCTCCTAGGCGGGTCGATAATGAGCAGTTCTTC,CATSSPPRRVDNEQFF,TRBJ2-1,NA,TRBV15,NA
TGTGCCACCAGCAAAACAGGGGGCGCCTACGAGCAGTACTTC,CATSKTGGAYEQYF,TRBJ2-7,TRBD1,TRBV15,NA
TGTGCCAGCAGCCTCCGCCGGCTAGCGGGAGGTTCAGATACGCAGTATTTT,CASSLRRLAGGSDTQYF,TRBJ2-3,TRBD2,TRBV7-2,NA
TGCAGCGTTGGAGGAGGTACTAGCGGGAGGGCCGCCGATACGCAGTATTTT,CSVGGGTSGRAADTQYF,TRBJ2-3,TRBD2,TRBV29-1,many
TGTGCCAGCAGTGAATCGAGGACTAGATCCCGCCATGAGCAGTTCTTC,CASSESRTRSRHEQFF,TRBJ2-1,TRBD2,TRBV25-1,NA
TGCAGCGTTCGATCCGGGACTGGGAACAATGAGCAGTTCTTC,CSVRSGTGNNEQFF,TRBJ2-1,NA,TRBV29-1,few
TGTGCCTGGAGTGTGCGGGTCTCAGAAGCTTTCTTT,CAWSVRVSEAFF,TRBJ1-1,NA,TRBV30,NA
TGCAGTGCGCGCCTAGCAAATACGCAGTATTTT,CSARLANTQYF,TRBJ2-3,NA,TRBV20-1,many
TGCGCCAGCAGCTTGGCCGGGGGCAGATACGAGCAGTACTTC,CASSLAGGRYEQYF,TRBJ2-7,NA,TRBV5-1,few
TGTGCCAGCAGCTATGTGGGCCAGATGAATCAGCCCCAGCATTTT,CASSYVGQMNQPQHF,TRBJ1-5,NA,TRBV28,many
TGCAGTGCTAGAGATGGCAGGGTGGTGGGTCCCCTCCACTTT,CSARDGRVVGPLHF,TRBJ1-6,NA,TRBV20-1,NA
TGTGCCAGCAGCTTAGCCGCCGGGACAGGGGACTATGGCTACACCTTC,CASSLAAGTGDYGYTF,TRBJ1-2,TRBD1,TRBV7-2,few
TGCAGCGTTGAAGATCGGGACAGATTTTACAATGAGCAGTTCTTC,CSVEDRDRFYNEQFF,TRBJ2-1,TRBD1,TRBV29-1,once
TGTGCCAGCAGCGTAGATGCAGGTCTTAATGGAAACACCATATATTTT,CASSVDAGLNGNTIYF,TRBJ1-3,NA,TRBV9,NA
TGTGCCAGCAGCGCCCCCCCCAGGGAGCAGCCCCAGCATTTT,CASSAPPREQPQHF,TRBJ1-5,NA,TRBV2,many
TGTGCCATCAGTGAGGACAGGGTTGAAAAACTGTTTTTT,CAISEDRVEKLFF,TRBJ1-4,TRBD1,TRBV10-3,NA
TGTGCCATCAGTGGGCTAGCGGATACCTACGAGCAGTACTTC,CAISGLADTYEQYF,TRBJ2-7,TRBD2,TRBV10-3,NA
TGTGCCAGCAGTTTGTATAGCCCCGGTCAGCCCCAGCATTTT,CASSLYSPGQPQHF,TRBJ1-5,NA,TRBV28,few
TGTGCCAGCAGTGAACTCGACAGGGCAAATGAAAAACTGTTTTTT,CASSELDRANEKLFF,TRBJ1-4,TRBD1,TRBV25-1,few
TGCAGTGCTAGAGATGGCATGGCCTTCCCCCACGAGCAGTACTTC,CSARDGMAFPHEQYF,TRBJ2-7,NA,TRBV20-1,NA
TGTGCCAGCAGCTTAGTGGGCAGATCTAACTATGGCTACACCTTC,CASSLVGRSNYGYTF,TRBJ1-2,NA,TRBV7-9,few
TGCGCCAGCAGCCCCCGGTTTCGCGACGGGACTAACTATGGCTACACCTTC,CASSPRFRDGTNYGYTF,TRBJ1-2,NA,TRBV5-1,few
TGTGCCAGCGGCCCTCCCTCCGCCAATGAGCAGTTCTTC,CASGPPSANEQFF,TRBJ2-1,NA,TRBV18,few
TGTGCCAGTCTAGCGGCTTCGACAGATACGCAGTATTTT,CASLAASTDTQYF,TRBJ2-3,TRBD2,TRBV2,many
TGCAGCGTTGTATTTGTTACTAGCACAGATACGCAGTATTTT,CSVVFVTSTDTQYF,TRBJ2-3,NA,TRBV29-1,many
TGTGCCAGCAGCTTAGTACAGATTACCACTGAAGCTTTCTTT,CASSLVQITTEAFF,TRBJ1-1,NA,TRBV7-2,few
TGTGCCAGCAGCTTAGCGCTTAGGACCCCCCAAGAGACCCAGTACTTC,CASSLALRTPQETQYF,TRBJ2-5,NA,TRBV7-6,few
TGCAGTGCTAGAGCGAACAGGGCTGGCGTAGGAAAACTGTTTTTT,CSARANRAGVGKLFF,TRBJ1-4,NA,TRBV20-1,NA
TGTGCCAGCAGCCGAACGCAGCCGGGACAGCGATCAGATACGCAGTATTTT,CASSRTQPGQRSDTQYF,TRBJ2-3,TRBD1,TRBV7-4,NA
TGTGCCAGCAGACGACTAGCGGGAGGGCCAATCTACAATGAGCAGTTCTTC,CASRRLAGGPIYNEQFF,TRBJ2-1,TRBD2,TRBV6-1,NA
TGTGCCACCAGCAGGGAGGTTCTGGGGACAGGGCAAGAGACCCAGTACTTC,CATSREVLGTGQETQYF,TRBJ2-5,TRBD1,TRBV15,NA
TGTGCCTGCACCGTGGCGGCCAGCACAGATACGCAGTATTTT,CACTVAASTDTQYF,TRBJ2-3,NA,TRBV30,NA
TGTGCCAGCAGCCCCGACAGGGCAGGTGGCTACACCTTC,CASSPDRAGGYTF,TRBJ1-2,TRBD1,TRBV7-3,NA
TGTGCCAGTAGTATATACCTCTATAGCAATCAGCCCCAGCATTTT,CASSIYLYSNQPQHF,TRBJ1-5,NA,TRBV19,NA
TGCAGTGCCAAACGCCGGGCAGGGGGCTTTCAGCCCCAGCATTTT,CSAKRRAGGFQPQHF,TRBJ1-5,TRBD1,TRBV20-1,few
TGTGCCAGCAGCTTAAATACCGGACAGTACCAGCCCCAGCATTTT,CASSLNTGQYQPQHF,TRBJ1-5,NA,TRBV7-6,many
TGTGCCAGCAGTTCCGGGAACACAGATACGCAGTATTTT,CASSSGNTDTQYF,TRBJ2-3,NA,TRBV6-5,once
TGTGCCAGCAGCTCCCGTGTAGCGGGAATATACAATGAGCAGTTCTTC,CASSSRVAGIYNEQFF,TRBJ2-1,TRBD2,TRBV11-2,NA
TGTGCCAGCAGCTTAATAGCAGGAGAACTTAGCACAGATACGCAGTATTTT,CASSLIAGELSTDTQYF,TRBJ2-3,NA,TRBV7-2,few
TGCAGTGCTAGAGTTTCGGGGTTCGGGAACACTGAAGCTTTCTTT,CSARVSGFGNTEAFF,TRBJ1-1,NA,TRBV20-1,few
TGTGCCAGCAGCCCACGGCCTAGCGGGAGTGGCGAGCAGTACTTC,CASSPRPSGSGEQYF,TRBJ2-7,TRBD2,TRBV27,few
TGTGCCAGCAGCTTGAAGGGGGCTCTAGCCAAAAACATTCAGTACTTC,CASSLKGALAKNIQYF,TRBJ2-4,TRBD1,TRBV7-8,NA
TGCGCCAGCAGCATACGAAACTATGGCTACACCTTC,CASSIRNYGYTF,TRBJ1-2,NA,TRBV5-1,NA
TGCAGTGCTAGGTCTCGGGAGGGCGGGGAGACCCAGTACTTC,CSARSREGGETQYF,TRBJ2-5,TRBD2,TRBV20-1,many
TGTGCCACCGGGCCGGGTTTCGGCGAGACCCAGTACTTC,CATGPGFGETQYF,TRBJ2-5,NA,TRBV12-3/TRBV12-4,many
TGTGCCAGCAGTACAGAGAACACTGAAGCTTTCTTT,CASSTENTEAFF,TRBJ1-1,NA,TRBV7-9,NA
TGCGCCAGCAGCTTGGAAACAGGGAGGGACTCTGGGGCCAACGTCCTGACTTTC,CASSLETGRDSGANVLTF,TRBJ2-6,NA,TRBV5-1,NA
TGTGCCAGCAGCTTAGGATTGTTACCGTCCTACGAGCAGTACTTC,CASSLGLLPSYEQYF,TRBJ2-7,NA,TRBV7-2,NA
TGTGCCAGCAGGACGGGACAAACTCAAGAGACCCAGTACTTC,CASRTGQTQETQYF,TRBJ2-5,NA,TRBV7-9,few
TGTGCCAGCAGTCTGGGACAGGGCACTCAAGAGACCCAGTACTTC,CASSLGQGTQETQYF,TRBJ2-5,TRBD1,TRBV7-2,NA
TGTGCCAGCAGCTTGGCGTCCGATAGCAATCAGCCCCAGCATTTT,CASSLASDSNQPQHF,TRBJ1-5,NA,TRBV5-6,NA